Below, 26 T cell receptor beta chains from the same sample are listed, as sequenced in a study of PD-L1 blockade in urothelial cancer. Using immunoSEQ multiplex PCR, the repertoire was profiled, and TCRdb retains in-frame clones only, with some absent. Of 60,000 or so clones listed, around 81% were seen once; the top ten hold roughly 3.5%. Noted time point: pretreatment peripheral blood. Sample: PBMCs, taken around atezolizumab (anti-PD-L1) treatment. The receptors derive from a man in his 70s with urothelial cancer.

The rearrangement joins TRBV5-1 to TRBJ2-3; maybe TRBD1 (6 bases). The CDR3 runs to 15 residues. Germline CDR1 and CDR2: SGHRS and YFSETQ. Deletions cut 4 bases from V and 2 bases from J, with 14 bases between. CDR3 nucleotide sequence: TGCGCCAGCAGCCTTGGGGGCGGGTACACAGATACGCAGTATTTT. This codes for CASSLGGGYTDTQYF.

The chain employs TRBV7-9 and TRBJ2-1; 9 bases map to TRBD2. Germline V gives CDR1 SEHNR, CDR2 FQNEAQ (reference sequence). The CDR3 sequence is 15 residues long. V shed 2 bases, J shed 6 bases, and the junction held 5 bases outside the gene matches. CDR3 in DNA: TGTGCCAGCAGCTTAAAGCGGCGGGAGGGCAATGAGCAGTTCTTC. It specifies CASSLKRREGNEQFF.

V usage is TRBV30 and J usage is TRBJ2-7; 12 bases align to TRBD1. The CDR3 contains 16 residues. V shed 0 bases and J 5 bases; nucleotides not matched to a gene: 8. Germline V gene data show CDR1 as GTSNPN and CDR2 as SVGIG (reference sequence). CDR3 loop: CAWSVPLGTGGHEQYF. The CDR3 bases are TGTGCCTGGAGTGTGCCTCTCGGGACAGGGGGCCACGAGCAGTACTTC.

The CDR3 DNA reads as TGCGCCAGCAGCTCCGGCGGGACTAGCGGGATTTACGAGCAGTACTTC. Residues: CASSSGGTSGIYEQYF. The J gene is TRBJ2-7, the V gene TRBV5-1, with 13 nucleotides matching TRBD2. This CDR3 contains 16 residues. Germline CDR1 SGHRS, CDR2 YFSETQ. The V segment lost 3 bases and the J segment 4 bases; nucleotides outside the gene matches: 7.

V gene TRBV18 combines with J gene TRBJ1-1, with 10 bases lining up with TRBD1. This CDR3 is built from 15 residues. V lost 6 bases, J lost 8 bases, and 12 bases stayed unmatched. Germline lookup yields CDR1 KGHSH and CDR2 LQKENI. In DNA form, the CDR3 reads TGTGCCAGCTCTCTGGACAGGGGGGAAAATTCCGAAGCTTTCTTT. It yields the protein CASSLDRGENSEAFF.

The chain combines TRBV14 with TRBJ2-2; D is unresolved. V was pared by 4 bases and J by 6 bases, with 12 bases between. CDR1 is SGHDN, CDR2 FVKESK, per germline. The CDR3 spans 14 residues. DNA for the CDR3: TGTGCCAGCAGCCGTCTCCTTTTAGCCGGGGAGCTGTTTTTT. Protein: CASSRLLLAGELFF. Supplemented by reference TRBV14 and TRBJ2-2, the full variable domain reads EAGVTQFPSHSVIEKGQTVTLRCDPISGHDNLYWYRRVMGKEIKFLLHFVKESKQDESGMPNNRFLAERTGGTYSTLKVQPAELEDSGVYFCASSRLLLAGELFFGEGSRLTVL.

The chain employs TRBV28 and TRBJ1-1; unclear D gene. Trimming stripped 6 bases from V and 0 bases from J, with 5 bases between. Germline V CDR1 and CDR2: MDHEN, SYDVKM. The CDR3 loop spans 12 amino acids. The CDR3 DNA sequence: TGTGCCAGCAGGAGCATGAACACTGAAGCTTTCTTT. Its translation is CASRSMNTEAFF.

The gene calls are TRBV25-1 and TRBJ1-1, with 8 bases identical to TRBD1. The length of the CDR3 is 16 residues. Germline CDR1 and CDR2: MGHDK and SYGVNS. Germline trimming cut 0 bases from V and 3 bases from J; bases unmatched to any gene: 6. This CDR3 reads CASSEYRTGRDTEAFF. CDR3 coding DNA: TGTGCCAGCAGTGAATACAGGACAGGGAGGGACACTGAAGCTTTCTTT.

V and J are TRBV5-6 and TRBJ1-2, with D uncertain. This CDR3 spans 13 amino acids. V was cut by 4 bases and J by 1 base, with 8 bases left in between. CDR1 is SGHDT and CDR2 is YYEEEE in the germline V gene. Here the CDR3 DNA reads TGTGCCAGCAGCGACGGGAGTAACTATGGCTACACCTTC. This translates into CASSDGSNYGYTF.

The chain employs TRBV4-1 and TRBJ2-2; possible D gene TRBD1, 6 bases. This CDR3 comprises 14 residues. Germline V gives CDR1 MGHRA, CDR2 YSYEKL. V lost 4 bases and J lost 10, with 16 bases in between. The CDR3 nucleotides are TGCGCCAGCAGCCCGGGACATAGCACCCCGGAGCTGTTTTTT. This sequence encodes CASSPGHSTPELFF.

The J gene is TRBJ2-7, the V gene TRBV19; maybe TRBD2 (6 bases). The CDR3 loop spans 16 amino acids. The germline V gene encodes CDR1 LNHDA and CDR2 SQIVND (reference sequence). V was shortened by 5 bases and J by 2 bases, with 19 bases between the two germline ends. CDR3 DNA sequence: TGTGCCAGTAGTCCGACCGGGACTCTACCTACCTACGAGCAGTACTTC. Translating gives CASSPTGTLPTYEQYF.

V usage is TRBV5-5 and J usage is TRBJ2-3; a possible D gene is TRBD1 (6 bases). The CDR3 contains 15 residues. Looked up from germline, CDR1 is SGHKS and CDR2 is YYEKEE (reference sequence). Trimming left V 4 bases short and J 4 bases short, with 16 bases between. The DNA for the CDR3 is TGTGCCAGCAGCCGTAGGACAGTTCGGGCAGATACGCAGTATTTT. Protein product: CASSRRTVRADTQYF. Looking up the rest from reference TRBV5-5 and TRBJ2-3 gives the full variable domain: DAGVTQSPTHLIKTRGQQVTLRCSPISGHKSVSWYQQVLGQGPQFIFQYYEKEERGRGNFPDRFSARQFPNYSSELNVNALLLGDSALYLCASSRRTVRADTQYFGPGTRLTVL.

The chain combines TRBV4-2 with TRBJ2-3; D gene uncertain. This CDR3 has 13 amino acids. V gave up 1 base and J gave up 4 bases, with 6 bases separating them. Germline CDR1 LGHNA, CDR2 YNFKEQ. The CDR3 region is CASSQGLADTQYF. The DNA of the CDR3 is TGTGCCAGCAGCCAAGGACTGGCAGATACGCAGTATTTT.

The V and J genes are TRBV5-1 and TRBJ2-3; 8 bases are shared with TRBD2. This CDR3 is built from 17 residues. The junction had 8 bases not matched to a gene; V was cut back by 2 bases and J by 0 bases. CDR1 SGHRS and CDR2 YFSETQ come from the germline V gene. The CDR3 DNA reads as TGCGCCAGCAGCTTTGTGAGTAGCGGGACTAGCACAGATACGCAGTATTTT. Amino acids: CASSFVSSGTSTDTQYF.

The chain joins TRBV9 to TRBJ2-1; 8 positions agree with TRBD2. The CDR3 is 16 residues long. The V segment lost 3 bases and the J segment 8 bases; nucleotides outside the gene matches: 13. The germline V gene has CDR1 SGDLS and CDR2 YYNGEE. CDR3 sequence reads: CASSALGRAFGDEQFF. CDR3 nucleotides: TGTGCCAGCAGCGCTCTCGGGAGGGCCTTCGGCGATGAGCAGTTCTTC.

The chain recombines TRBV18 with TRBJ2-7; weak D call: TRBD1 (6 bases). V dropped 4 bases and J dropped 7 bases, with 20 bases sitting between them. This CDR3 spans 15 amino acids. CDR1 KGHSH and CDR2 LQKENI come from the germline V gene. In nucleotides, the CDR3 is TGTGCCAGCTCACGCTCGGGAAGGGGGTTGGGAGAGCAGTACTTC. It translates to CASSRSGRGLGEQYF.

The V call is TRBV6-5, the J call TRBJ2-7; D is ambiguous. This CDR3 has 13 amino acids. Germline CDR1 reads MNHEY; CDR2 reads SVGAGI. Trimming shortened V by 2 bases and J by 6 bases, and 11 bases separated the two germline ends. This CDR3 reads CASSYPPLTEQYF. Written as DNA, the CDR3 is TGTGCCAGCAGTTACCCACCCCTAACCGAGCAGTACTTC.

The V call is TRBV7-9, the J call TRBJ2-7; 9 nucleotides align to TRBD2. Germline trimming cut 2 bases from V and 4 bases from J; bases unmatched to any gene: 9. The CDR3 covers 16 residues. From germline, CDR1 is SEHNR and CDR2 FQNEAQ (reference sequence). CDR3: CASSLNQASGTYEQYF. Here the CDR3 DNA reads TGTGCCAGCAGCTTAAACCAGGCTAGCGGGACTTACGAGCAGTACTTC.

The chain recombines TRBV5-1 with TRBJ2-2; 15 bases are shared with TRBD2. Germline CDR1 is SGHRS and CDR2 is YFSETQ. Unmatched junction bases numbered 6, after V lost 4 bases and J lost 5 bases. The CDR3 length is 17 residues. CDR3 protein: CASSLGLAGGGTGELFF. CDR3 DNA: TGCGCCAGCAGCCTGGGACTAGCGGGAGGCGGGACCGGGGAGCTGTTTTTT.

The chain uses TRBV7-2 and TRBJ2-7; D is perhaps TRBD1 (5 bases). The V end was cut by 3 bases, the J end by 3 bases, with 12 bases between. Germline lookup yields CDR1 SGHTA and CDR2 FQGNSA. The CDR3 consists of 14 residues. The CDR3 sequence: CASSFGDSRYEQYF. CDR3 nucleotides: TGTGCCAGCAGCTTCGGCGACAGTCGCTACGAGCAGTACTTC.

The CDR3 DNA reads as TGTGCCAGCAGCTTAGCGGGAGAAAATAATGAGCAGTTCTTC. This gives the protein CASSLAGENNEQFF. This chain joins TRBV11-2 and TRBJ2-1, with D possibly matching TRBD2 (6 bases). Between the trimmed V and J ends, which lost 1 base and 7 bases, there was a span of 11 bases. Germline CDR1 reads SGHAT; CDR2 reads FQNNGV. The CDR3 loop spans 14 amino acids.

This rearrangement joins TRBV2 to TRBJ1-2, with a tentative D call TRBD1 (5 bases). Germline V CDR1 and CDR2: SNHLY, FYNNEI. This CDR3 spans 14 amino acids. Trimming shortened V by 7 bases and J by 8 bases, and 20 bases separated the two germline ends. CDR3 protein: CASTPLWGLEGYTF. CDR3 bases: TGTGCCAGCACCCCTCTGTGGGGCCTGGAGGGCTACACCTTC.

J is TRBJ2-7 and V is TRBV19; 7 bases fit TRBD2. Germline V gene sequence: CDR1 LNHDA, CDR2 SQIVND (reference sequence). This CDR3 contains 15 residues. V lost 6 bases, J lost 0 bases, and 8 bases stayed unmatched. Here the CDR3 reads CASSILASSSYEQYF. CDR3 nucleotides: TGTGCCAGTAGCATACTAGCGTCGAGCTCCTACGAGCAGTACTTC.

The chain combines TRBV29-1 with TRBJ2-7, with 10 bases that match TRBD2. The ends lost 3 bases at V and 5 bases at J; junction bases unmatched: 1. CDR1 is SQVTM and CDR2 is ANQGSEA in the germline V gene. The CDR3 length is 12 residues. CDR3 sequence: CSVEGLANEQYF. Here the CDR3 DNA reads TGCAGCGTTGAGGGACTAGCGAACGAGCAGTACTTC.

This clone came up once. V is TRBV5-6 and J is TRBJ1-3; 8 positions match TRBD1. The CDR3 has 14 residues. V dropped 4 bases and J dropped 8; count of bases not matched to a gene: 8. The germline CDR1 and CDR2 sequences are SGHDT and YYEEEE. CDR3 region: CASSRTGPTDTIYF. The CDR3 region has the DNA TGTGCCAGCAGCCGGACAGGGCCCACGGACACCATATATTTT.

There are a few counts of this clone. V gene TRBV14 combines with J gene TRBJ1-1; no clear D. V lost 0 bases to trimming and J lost 1 base, with 9 bases between them. The CDR3 covers 15 residues. The germline V gene encodes CDR1 SGHDN and CDR2 FVKESK. In nucleotides, the CDR3 is TGTGCCAGCAGCCAAGAAGTCTACCCGAACACTGAAGCTTTCTTT. Protein product: CASSQEVYPNTEAFF.